Listed below are T cell receptor beta chains from one sample, sequenced in a study of cytomegalovirus exposure and HLA in healthy donors. TCRdb's table, derived via immunoSEQ multiplex PCR, lists solely in-frame clones and lacks some. This table holds over 120,000 clones, less than 85% found once. Sequenced sample: PBMCs. Every receptor here comes from a man between 18 and 29 years old in good health and CMV-seropositive. The conserved cysteine and the conserved F or W are not part of the CDR3 here. Fields, in order: CDR3 length, clone size, J gene, V gene, CDR3 protein. Only part of the rows carry a size: once, few, many, or a class if the clone is expanded.

12,-,TRBJ1-2,TRBV9,ASSPTTDNYGYT
13,few,TRBJ1-2,TRBV6-1,ASSPYTGTTTGYT
14,-,TRBJ2-1,TRBV18,ASSLRLAGGYNEQF
13,-,TRBJ2-5,TRBV28,ASSHLGRGVETQY
14,few,TRBJ2-7,TRBV7-2,ASSLGGDYYSYEQY
12,-,TRBJ2-2,TRBV4-3,ASSQDSSTGELF
12,-,TRBJ2-5,TRBV7-8,ASRGADIQETQY
13,-,TRBJ2-2,TRBV28,ASSTDRGYTGELF
14,-,TRBJ1-2,TRBV5-4,ASSVAGTGDLYGYT
14,few,TRBJ1-1,TRBV29-1,SVRLRANLPDTEAF
11,-,TRBJ2-7,TRBV2,ASIKPGPGEQY
15,-,TRBJ2-3,TRBV7-2,ASSPTGLAGVPDTQY
15,-,TRBJ2-5,TRBV2,ASSLSQGAGFQETQY
13,-,TRBJ2-1,TRBV5-4,ASSPRGGSYNEQF
12,-,TRBJ1-1,TRBV4-1,ASSRSQGQDEAF
12,once,TRBJ2-7,TRBV28,ASSPSGNPYEQY
12,few,TRBJ2-7,TRBV4-3,ASSPMRFSYEQY
15,-,TRBJ1-2,TRBV28,ASSFPGVSGWIRGYT
10,-,TRBJ1-2,TRBV2,ASSQVEGRRT
11,-,TRBJ1-3,TRBV7-8,ASTVDRLNTIY
15,-,TRBJ2-1,TRBV5-1,ASSLVVGKSSYNEQF
12,-,TRBJ2-7,TRBV13,ASNRVAERAEQY
13,-,TRBJ1-5,TRBV19,ASSGGTSFNQPQH
14,-,TRBJ1-5,TRBV28,ASSFGQFGANQPQH
13,-,TRBJ1-2,TRBV5-4,ASSRLGQGFNGYT
11,-,TRBJ1-1,TRBV10-3,AISGTGNTEAF
13,-,TRBJ2-2,TRBV7-2,ASSVGLANTGELF
11,-,TRBJ1-2,TRBV6-6,ASSQTGANGYT
12,-,TRBJ2-1,TRBV6-6,ASSGGQGWHEQF
12,-,TRBJ2-1,TRBV10-3,AISATGTINEQF
12,-,TRBJ2-1,TRBV29-1,SVLGTSGYNEQF
12,-,TRBJ1-5,TRBV19,ASSTGQSNQPQH
11,few,TRBJ2-7,TRBV2,ASSRTSSYEQY
10,-,TRBJ1-6,TRBV7-8,ASSLTNSPLH
13,-,TRBJ1-6,TRBV7-2,ASSLTGTGSSPLH